What follows are 8 T cell receptor beta chains derived from one specimen sequenced in a study of regulatory T cells in long-lasting Graves disease. The TCR beta library used iRepertoire HTBI primers with Arm-PCR amplification of CDR3. TCRdb reprocessed the multiplex PCR reads with MiXCR, giving one entry per CDR3 protein. The sample lists about 400,000 distinct CDR3 sequences, about 14% occurring once. Time point noted: newly diagnosed GD, antithyroid drugs for less than 3 months. PBMC RNA was the source of the TCR library. Here the sequenced sample was peripheral blood mononuclear cells (PBMCs), taken at new diagnosis, from a patient treated with antithyroid drugs. The receptors come from a female donor with Graves disease.

This clonotype occurred a few times. The CDR3 ends on some other residue instead of the conserved phenylalanine or tryptophan, so this is likely a read error. This chain uses TRBV11-2 with TRBJ2-7; 10 bases are a match to TRBD2. V shed 6 bases and J 4 bases; nucleotides not matched to a gene: 9. The CDR3 is 15 amino acids. Germline CDR1 SGHAT, CDR2 FQNNGV. The CDR3 region is CASRSLAGTKYEQYS. As DNA, the CDR3 is TGTGCCAGCAGGTCACTAGCGGGAACGAAATACGAGCAGTACTCC.

This clonotype showed up many times. V is TRBV13 and J is TRBJ1-1; 9 bases match TRBD1. The CDR3 length is 15 residues. Trimming removed 6 bases from V and 4 bases from J; junction bases left unmatched: 9. Germline V gene lookup returns CDR1 PRHDT and CDR2 FYEKMQ (reference sequence). The CDR3 reads CASRLSGTGRTEAFF. CDR3 in DNA: TGTGCCAGCAGACTTTCCGGGACAGGGCGCACTGAAGCTTTCTTT.

The J gene is TRBJ2-7, the V gene TRBV7-2; the D call may be TRBD1 or TRBD2 (5 bases each). This CDR3 has 12 amino acids. The V end lost 3 bases, the J end lost 6 bases, and 9 bases lay between the germline ends. Germline V gene lookup returns CDR1 SGHTA and CDR2 FQGNSA. This chain's CDR3 is CASSFEGREQYF. As DNA, the CDR3 is TGTGCCAGCAGCTTCGAGGGGCGCGAGCAGTACTTC.

To note about this clonotype: Here the CDR3 omits its conserved ending phenylalanine or tryptophan, so a read error is the likely source. This chain uses TRBV7-2 with TRBJ2-1; D remains ambiguous. Trimming cost V 3 bases and J 4 bases, with 4 bases left between them. Looked up from germline, CDR1 is SGHTA and CDR2 is FQGNSA. The CDR3 is made up of 12 amino acids. CDR3 sequence reads: CASSLLYNEQFL. The CDR3 DNA reads TGTGCCAGCAGCTTGCTTTACAATGAGCAGTTCCTC.

This clonotype was recorded many times. The chain is built from TRBV9 and TRBJ1-4, with 8 bases that match TRBD1. Germline assignment: CDR1 SGDLS and CDR2 YYNGEE. V shed 3 bases, J shed 8 bases, and the junction held 9 bases outside the gene matches. The CDR3 extends over 15 amino acids. The DNA of the CDR3 is TGTGCCAGCAGCGCCCAGGGGGCGCGAGGGGAAAAACTGTTTTTT. Translation gives CASSAQGARGEKLFF.

The gene calls are TRBV5-6 and TRBJ2-3, with D maybe TRBD2 (7 bases). Between the trimmed V and J ends, which lost 4 bases and 6 bases, there was a span of 18 bases. This CDR3 spans 15 amino acids. Germline CDR1 SGHDT, CDR2 YYEEEE. For the CDR3, the DNA is TGTGCCAGCAGCAGCGGGACACTCCGCGGCGATACGCAGTATTTT. Residues: CASSSGTLRGDTQYF. Using reference TRBV5-6 and TRBJ2-3 for the parts outside the CDR3, the full variable domain is DAGVTQSPTHLIKTRGQQVTLRCSPKSGHDTVSWYQQALGQGPQFIFQYYEEEERQRGNFPDRFSGHQFPNYSSELNVNALLLGDSALYLCASSSGTLRGDTQYFGPGTRLTVL.

V usage is TRBV12-3 or TRBV12-4 and J usage is TRBJ1-1; possibly TRBD1 for D (5 bases). The CDR3 has 18 amino acids. V was clipped by 8 bases and J by 4 bases, with 29 bases between them. The CDR3 spells CASSPPNRKTVSVTEAFF. CDR3 DNA sequence: TGTGCCAGCTCACCACCGAACCGCAAGACAGTTTCGGTCACTGAAGCTTTCTTT.

The chain couples TRBV6-1 to TRBJ2-7; D unclear. Germline V gives CDR1 MNHNS, CDR2 SASEGT. V lost 6 bases to trimming and J lost 2 bases, with 11 bases between them. This CDR3 region has 13 residues. The CDR3 nucleotides are TGTGCCAGCAGGGAGACGGAGACCTACGAGCAGTACTTC. Its translation is CASRETETYEQYF.